This TCR beta chain was sequenced for a study of T cells in Graves' hyperthyroidism and ophthalmopathy. There are 14 residues in the CDR3. Germline V gives CDR1 LNHNV, CDR2 YYDKDF (reference sequence). Worth noting for this clonotype: Its specificity is not known.

TCR beta CDR3 region amplification was performed from RNA transcripts. TCR CDR3 underwent first-round RT-PCR with the HTBI primer set. Each CDR3 protein gets one entry after TCRdb re-called the multiplex PCR reads with MiXCR. In the table there are 95,000 to 110,000 distinct CDR3 sequences, about 45% of which are singletons. Cells are PBMCs isolated from around 10 ml of fresh blood. Whole-study results and caveats: Blood shared most expanded thyroid clonotypes above 0.001.

The TCR originated in a man aged 40-55 years with Graves' hyperthyroidism. This rearrangement joins TRBV15 to TRBJ2-5; 9 bases line up with TRBD1. What was sequenced was blood. The CDR3 coding sequence is TGTCCCCTTTCAATAGGGACAGGGAAAGAGACCCAGTACTTC. This gives the protein CPLSIGTGKETQYF.